This T cell receptor beta chain stems from a study of blood T cell repertoires in COVID-19. Authors' processing steps: Amplification from reference gene primers served as the basis for estimated nucleated cell counts. The method was immunoSEQ multiplex PCR; TCRdb's version includes in-frame clones alone and lacks a portion of them. V and J calls and clone size are given by that table; D and trimming were obtained from the DNA. The sample carries 150,000 to 200,000 clones, about 80% recorded once. Cohort 3 recovery required two negative PCRs, clearance, or symptom resolution. CDR1 and CDR2 (germline): SGHDN, FVKESK. CDR3 length: 14 amino acids. Trimming pared 1 base from V and 4 bases from J, leaving 10 bases between.

This chain connects TRBV14 to TRBJ1-2; TRBD1 might be the D (5 bases). Sequenced: PBMCs or T cells enriched from blood (not recorded which). The clonotype originates from a man aged 45-65 years who had recovered from COVID-19. The CDR3 loop reads CASSQAGPLYGYTF. In nucleotides, the CDR3 is TGTGCCAGCAGCCAAGCAGGGCCGCTCTATGGCTACACCTTC.